A selection of T cell receptor beta chains follows, all from one sample in a study of blood T cell repertoires in COVID-19. The method was immunoSEQ multiplex PCR; TCRdb's version includes in-frame clones alone and lacks a portion of them. The sample lists 210,000 or so clones, over 75% occurring once. Sequenced material: PBMCs or T cells enriched from blood (not recorded which). These receptors were collected from a man aged 25 to 40 with acute COVID-19. The CDR3 runs from the conserved cysteine through the conserved F or W. D genes are given only for firm matches. Clone size is shown for a subset of rows, as once, few, many or a class of expanded clone.

J gene	V gene	D gene	clone size	CDR3 DNA	CDR3 protein
TRBJ1-5	TRBV5-5	.	.	TGTGCCAGCAGCCAGGGACATATGGGCAATCAGCCCCAGCATTTT	CASSQGHMGNQPQHF
TRBJ1-3	TRBV6-6	.	.	TGTGCCAGCAGTCGACTCGGGGTGGGCGGAAACACCATATATTTT	CASSRLGVGGNTIYF
TRBJ2-7	TRBV5-1	TRBD1	.	TGCGCCAGCAGCCCCGGGGACAGGGGGACCTACGAGCAGTACTTC	CASSPGDRGTYEQYF
TRBJ1-4	TRBV14	.	.	TGTGCCAGCAGCCTTTATTCCTCGGCCGCAGGTGAAAAACTGTTTTTT	CASSLYSSAAGEKLFF
TRBJ2-5	TRBV7-9	.	.	TGTGCCGGAGGGGCCTCGGGGCGCGGGGAGACCCAGTACTTC	CAGGASGRGETQYF
TRBJ1-1	TRBV2	.	.	TGTGCCAGCAGGCAGGAGGTACTGAACACTGAAGCTTTCTTT	CASRQEVLNTEAFF
TRBJ2-7	TRBV4-2	TRBD2	.	TGTGCCAGCAGCCAAGAGCTAGCGGGGGCCCTTAACTCCTACGAGCAGTACTTC	CASSQELAGALNSYEQYF
TRBJ2-1	TRBV7-9	.	.	TGTGCCAGCAGCTTCCTAGCGTTAGCCTACAATGAGCAGTTCTTC	CASSFLALAYNEQFF
TRBJ1-1	TRBV12-3/TRBV12-4	TRBD1	.	TGTGCCAGCAGTTACCCCCAGGGGGTAGCTTTCTTT	CASSYPQGVAFF
TRBJ2-7	TRBV11-2	TRBD1	.	TGTGCCAGCAGCTGGGACAGGGGGCCCTACGAGCAGTACTTC	CASSWDRGPYEQYF
TRBJ1-6	TRBV6-5	TRBD1	.	TGTGCCAGCCAGGGACAGGTTAATTCACCCCTCCACTTT	CASQGQVNSPLHF
TRBJ1-6	TRBV4-1	.	.	TGCGCCAGCAGCCAAGGTGACAGCTCCTATAATTCACCCCTCCACTTT	CASSQGDSSYNSPLHF
TRBJ1-6	TRBV11-2	.	.	TGTGCCAGCAGCTTGCAGGGGAGTCGTAATTCACCCCTCCACTTT	CASSLQGSRNSPLHF
TRBJ1-1	TRBV2	TRBD1	.	TGTGCCAGCAGTGGGGACAGTGGGACTGAAGCTTTCTTT	CASSGDSGTEAFF
TRBJ1-4	TRBV18	TRBD1	.	TGTGCCAGCTCACCATACCCGACAGGGGTCGGTGTGTATGAAAAACTGTTTTTT	CASSPYPTGVGVYEKLFF
TRBJ1-1	TRBV5-5	.	.	TGTGCCAGCAGCATCGACAGAGTCACTGAAGCTTTCTTT	CASSIDRVTEAFF
TRBJ1-1	TRBV28	.	.	TGTGCCAGCACCCCCCGTCCCACTGAAGCTTTCTTT	CASTPRPTEAFF
TRBJ1-2	TRBV6-5	.	.	TGTGCCAGCAGCCTCGTCCCAGGGGTTGATGGCTACACCTTC	CASSLVPGVDGYTF
TRBJ1-2	TRBV28	.	.	TGTGCCAGCAGTTTGGGAGATATGGGCTACACCTTC	CASSLGDMGYTF
TRBJ2-7	TRBV25-1	TRBD2	.	TGTGCCAGCAGTCGAACGGGAGGTAACGAGCAGTACTTC	CASSRTGGNEQYF
TRBJ2-7	TRBV5-1	TRBD1	.	TGCGCCAGCAGCTTGGGGGACAGCCGAGCCGAGCAGTACTTC	CASSLGDSRAEQYF
TRBJ1-5	TRBV28	TRBD1	.	TGTGCCAGCAGTTTTGGACAGGGTGGACAGCCCCAGCATTTT	CASSFGQGGQPQHF
TRBJ2-7	TRBV3-1/TRBV3-2	TRBD2	.	TGTGCCAGCAGCCCGGGACTAGCGGGACCCTACGAGCAGTACTTC	CASSPGLAGPYEQYF
TRBJ1-2	TRBV6-5	TRBD1	.	TGTGCCACCCTGATCTGGACAGGGGGCAGCTATGGCTACACCTTC	CATLIWTGGSYGYTF
TRBJ1-4	TRBV5-1	.	.	TGCGCCAGCAGCTTGTACGGGGAGGTAAAAAAACTGTTTTTT	CASSLYGEVKKLFF
TRBJ1-5	TRBV6-1	TRBD1	.	TGTGCCAGCAGTGAACCCGGGACAGGTGGGAGCAATCAGCCCCAGCATTTT	CASSEPGTGGSNQPQHF
TRBJ2-1	TRBV5-1	.	.	TGCGCCAGCAGCTTGCCGTCAGGGGCCTACAATGAGCAGTTCTTC	CASSLPSGAYNEQFF
TRBJ1-1	TRBV7-3	TRBD1	.	TGTGCCAGCAGCGCGGGACAGGGGAGTCCTGAAGCTTTCTTT	CASSAGQGSPEAFF
TRBJ1-1	TRBV10-3	.	.	TGTGCCATCAGAAAGGAGGGCAACACTGAAGCTTTCTTT	CAIRKEGNTEAFF
TRBJ1-6	TRBV3-1/TRBV3-2	.	.	TGTGCCAGCGCCAATTCGGACACCATATATAATTCACCCCTCCACTTT	CASANSDTIYNSPLHF
TRBJ2-4	TRBV4-2	TRBD2	.	TGTGCCAGCAGCCAAGATCGGGGTAGCGGGGGCGACATTCAGTACTTC	CASSQDRGSGGDIQYF
TRBJ1-3	TRBV5-5	.	once	TGTGCCAGCAGCCCACAGGCCGAAAACACCATATATTTT	CASSPQAENTIYF
TRBJ1-2	TRBV11-2	TRBD1	.	TGTGCCAGCAGCGTACCCGGGACAGGGGGCTTGAATGGCTACACCTTC	CASSVPGTGGLNGYTF
TRBJ2-7	TRBV6-1	TRBD2	.	TGTGCCAGCAGTGACGGGAGGGGGTTCTCCTACGAGCAGTACTTC	CASSDGRGFSYEQYF
TRBJ2-7	TRBV19	TRBD2	.	TGTGCCAGTAGTATGGGACTAGCGGTGAACGAGCAGTACTTC	CASSMGLAVNEQYF
TRBJ1-2	TRBV4-1	TRBD1	.	TGCGCCAGCAGCCCCACAGGGGCGGTTGGCTACACCTTC	CASSPTGAVGYTF
TRBJ2-2	TRBV7-3	TRBD1	once	TGTGCCAGCAGGTTTAAGGGACAGGGTTCCGGGGAGCTGTTTTTT	CASRFKGQGSGELFF
TRBJ1-2	TRBV7-9	TRBD1	.	TGTGCCAGCAGCGAAGACAGGGAGGCCTACTATGGCTACACCTTC	CASSEDREAYYGYTF
TRBJ1-6	TRBV5-4	.	.	TGTGCCAGCAGCTTCTACGGACAGTCGTCACCCCTCCACTTT	CASSFYGQSSPLHF
TRBJ1-5	TRBV6-5	TRBD1	.	TGTGCCAGCAAGGAGCAGGGGGCTCAGCCCCAGCATTTT	CASKEQGAQPQHF
TRBJ2-1	TRBV11-2	TRBD2	.	TGTGCCAGTACGAGGACTAGCGGGGGGGCCAGGAGGAATGAGCAGTTCTTC	CASTRTSGGARRNEQFF
TRBJ1-5	TRBV27	.	.	TGTGCCAGGTCAGGGGGCAATCAGCCCCAGCATTTT	CARSGGNQPQHF
TRBJ1-3	TRBV5-1	.	few	TGCGCCAGCAGCTTGGCCGGACAGCAACCAGGAAACACCATATATTTT	CASSLAGQQPGNTIYF
TRBJ1-3	TRBV3-1/TRBV3-2	.	few	TGTGCCAGCAGCGTCAGGTCCTCTGGAAACACCATATATTTT	CASSVRSSGNTIYF
TRBJ1-2	TRBV5-1	.	.	TGCGCCAGCAGCCAGGGGACATGGAACTATGGCTACACCTTC	CASSQGTWNYGYTF
TRBJ2-1	TRBV2	TRBD2	few	TGTGCCAGCAGTGAGATGGCTAGCGGGGTGCAACTATTTGAGTTCTTC	CASSEMASGVQLFEFF
TRBJ1-5	TRBV30	TRBD1	.	TGTGCCTGGCAACAGGGGAGCAATCAGCCCCAGCATTTT	CAWQQGSNQPQHF
TRBJ1-1	TRBV2	.	.	TGTGCCAGCAGTGAACCCGAGGCGAACACTGAAGCTTTCTTT	CASSEPEANTEAFF
TRBJ1-5	TRBV6-2/TRBV6-3	.	.	TGTGCCAGCAGCCTTGGAGGGCATCAGCCCCAGCATTTT	CASSLGGHQPQHF
TRBJ1-2	TRBV9	TRBD1	.	TGTGCCAGCAGTGAAGACAGGGGCTATGGCTACACCTTC	CASSEDRGYGYTF
TRBJ1-2	TRBV9	TRBD1	.	TGTGCCAGCAGCGAGGGACAGGGGGCGAGCGGCTACACCTTC	CASSEGQGASGYTF
TRBJ2-2	TRBV24-1	TRBD1	.	TGTGCCACCAGTGATTATGGACAGGGCGGCACCGGGGAGCTGTTTTTT	CATSDYGQGGTGELFF
TRBJ2-3	TRBV5-1	TRBD1	.	TGCGCCAGCAGCCCGTCGACAGGGCCTCCAGGTACGCAGTATTTT	CASSPSTGPPGTQYF